The present entry profiles one T cell receptor beta chain with its context. Antigen unknown. This specimen belongs to a study of regulatory T cells in long-lasting Graves disease. About the research overall: Graves' disease counted as persistent after over 5 years of antithyroid drugs with positive TSH receptor antibodies. Study observations and caveats: TRBV28, TRBJ1-2 and TRBJ2-5 emerged as the favored segments in persistent disease.

Time point here: persistent/refractory GD, antithyroid drugs over 5 years with positive TRAb. PBMC RNA was the source of the TCR library. A peripheral blood sample, 7 to 9.5 milliliters in volume, was drawn into EDTA tubes. Germline V lookup: CDR1 SEHNR, CDR2 FQNEAQ (reference sequence). Trimming stripped 5 bases from V and 8 bases from J, with 13 bases between. The CDR3 has 13 amino acids. iRepertoire HTBI primers and Arm-PCR of CDR3 regions built TCR beta libraries. TCRdb fed the multiplex PCR reads into MiXCR, producing one record per CDR3 protein. The sample shows some 420,000 distinct CDR3 sequences, 22% of them seen only once.

The sequencing used peripheral blood mononuclear cells (PBMCs), collected when the disease was refractory, from a patient treated with antithyroid drugs. The genes are TRBV7-9 and TRBJ2-1, with TRBD2 as a possible D gene (6 bases). The sequence was collected from a female donor with Graves disease. The CDR3 sequence is CASSETGAHEQFF. The CDR3 coding sequence is TGTGCCAGCAGCGAAACGGGAGCCCATGAGCAGTTCTTC.